What follows describes a single T cell receptor beta chain. This sample stems from a study of T-cell reconstitution after alpha-beta-depleted transplantation in children. Using unique molecular identifiers, the investigators prepared the TCRbeta library. A single record per CDR3 protein comes from TCRdb applying MiXCR to the PCR reads. The table shows a few hundred thousand distinct CDR3 sequences, with 9.5% to 15% occurring only once. CDR1 is SEHNR, CDR2 FQNEAQ, per germline (reference sequence). V was trimmed by 1 base and J by 10 bases, leaving 14 bases between them. There are 14 residues in the CDR3.

This chain connects TRBV7-9 to TRBJ1-5, with D hard to call. The source of this sequence is a human donor who donated a stem cell graft to a child with combined immunodeficiency. This sample comprised PBMCs from the stem cell graft donor, obtained from the stem cell graft. DNA for the CDR3: TGTGCCAGCAGCTTAGAGCAGGAGCACTTCCCCCAGCATTTT. It is translated as CASSLEQEHFPQHF.